This T cell receptor (beta chain) is from a study of T-cell reconstitution after alpha-beta-depleted transplantation in children. Germline loops: CDR1 DFQATT, CDR2 SNEGSKA (reference sequence). Trimming cost V 6 bases and J 0 bases; bases outside gene matches: 14. CDR3 length: 19 amino acids. A TCRbeta library incorporating unique molecular identifiers was prepared. TCRdb called the PCR reads again in MiXCR, with one record for every CDR3 protein. Here the sample spans nearly 400,000 distinct CDR3 sequences, around 21% being singletons. This sequence was found in a human donor who donated a stem cell graft to a child with acute myeloid leukemia. The chain uses TRBV20-1 and TRBJ2-3; 14 positions match TRBD2. This specimen consisted of PBMCs from the stem cell graft donor, obtained from the stem cell graft. CDR3 residues: CSARGGGLAGAASTDTQYF. The CDR3 DNA follows: TGCAGTGCCCGAGGGGGGGGACTAGCGGGAGCCGCTAGCACAGATACGCAGTATTTT.